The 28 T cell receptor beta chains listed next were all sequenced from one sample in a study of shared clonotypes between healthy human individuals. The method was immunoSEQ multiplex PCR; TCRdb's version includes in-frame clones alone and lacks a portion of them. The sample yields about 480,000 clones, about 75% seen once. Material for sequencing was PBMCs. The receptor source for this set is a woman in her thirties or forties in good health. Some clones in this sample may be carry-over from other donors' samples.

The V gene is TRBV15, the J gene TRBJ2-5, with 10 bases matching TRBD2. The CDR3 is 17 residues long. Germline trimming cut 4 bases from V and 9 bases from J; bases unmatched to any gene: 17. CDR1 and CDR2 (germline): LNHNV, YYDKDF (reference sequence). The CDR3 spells CATSTVAGGHRARAQYF. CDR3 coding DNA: TGTGCCACCAGCACGGTAGCGGGAGGCCACAGGGCAAGGGCCCAGTACTTC. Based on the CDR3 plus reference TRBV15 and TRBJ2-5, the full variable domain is DAMVIQNPRYQVTQFGKPVTLSCSQTLNHNVMYWYQQKSSQAPKLLFHYYDKDFNNEADTPDNFQSRRPNTSFCFLDIRSPGLGDTAMYLCATSTVAGGHRARAQYFGPGTRLLVL.

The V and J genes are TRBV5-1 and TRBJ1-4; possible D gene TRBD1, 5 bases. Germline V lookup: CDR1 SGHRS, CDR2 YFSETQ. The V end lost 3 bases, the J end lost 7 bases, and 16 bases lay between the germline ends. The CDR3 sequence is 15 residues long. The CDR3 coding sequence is TGCGCCAGCAGCTGGGGTTTAGGGGAAGGTGAAAAACTGTTTTTT. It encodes CASSWGLGEGEKLFF.

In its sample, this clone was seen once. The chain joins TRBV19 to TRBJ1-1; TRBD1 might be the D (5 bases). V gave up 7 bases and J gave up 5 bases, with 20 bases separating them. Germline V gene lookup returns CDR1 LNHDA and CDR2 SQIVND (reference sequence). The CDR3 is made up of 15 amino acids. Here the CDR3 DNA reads TGTGCCAGTACAGGGACGGGGGGTGGCGATACTGAAGCTTTCTTT. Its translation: CASTGTGGGDTEAFF.

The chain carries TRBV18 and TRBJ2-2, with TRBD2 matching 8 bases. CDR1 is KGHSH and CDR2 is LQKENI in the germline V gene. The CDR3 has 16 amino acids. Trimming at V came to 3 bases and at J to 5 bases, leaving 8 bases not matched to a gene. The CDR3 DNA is TGTGCCAGCTCACCTTATAGCGGGGACCTTACCGGGGAGCTGTTTTTT. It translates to CASSPYSGDLTGELFF.

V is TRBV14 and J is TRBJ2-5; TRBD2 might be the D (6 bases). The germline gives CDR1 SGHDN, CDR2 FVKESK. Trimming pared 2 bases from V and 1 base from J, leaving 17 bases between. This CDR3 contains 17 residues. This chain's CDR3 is CASSQLPGLGPQETQYF. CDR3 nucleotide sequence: TGTGCCAGCAGCCAACTCCCGGGACTGGGGCCCCAAGAGACCCAGTACTTC.

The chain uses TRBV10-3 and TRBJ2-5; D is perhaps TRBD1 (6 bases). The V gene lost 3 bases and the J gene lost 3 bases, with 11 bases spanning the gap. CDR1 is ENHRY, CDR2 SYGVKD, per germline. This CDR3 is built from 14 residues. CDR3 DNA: TGTGCCATCAGTGAAGGGGGATCTAAAGAGACCCAGTACTTC. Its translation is CAISEGGSKETQYF.

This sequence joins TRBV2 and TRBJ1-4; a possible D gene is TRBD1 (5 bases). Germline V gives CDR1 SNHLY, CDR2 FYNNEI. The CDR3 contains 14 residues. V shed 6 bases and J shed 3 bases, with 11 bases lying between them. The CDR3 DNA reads TGTGCCAGCAGGGGGGGGGAAGCTAATGAAAAACTGTTTTTT. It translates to CASRGGEANEKLFF.

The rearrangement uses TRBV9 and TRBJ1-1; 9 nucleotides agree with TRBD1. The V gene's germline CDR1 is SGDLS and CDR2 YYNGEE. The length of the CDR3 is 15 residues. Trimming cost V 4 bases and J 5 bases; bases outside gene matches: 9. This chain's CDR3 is CASSIRPDRGTEAFF. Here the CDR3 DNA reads TGTGCCAGCAGCATCCGACCGGACAGGGGAACTGAAGCTTTCTTT.

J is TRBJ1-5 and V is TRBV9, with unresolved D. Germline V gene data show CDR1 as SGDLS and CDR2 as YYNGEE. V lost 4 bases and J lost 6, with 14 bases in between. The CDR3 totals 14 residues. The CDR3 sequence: CASSPSLQTQPQHF. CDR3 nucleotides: TGTGCCAGCAGCCCTTCTTTGCAAACTCAGCCCCAGCATTTT.

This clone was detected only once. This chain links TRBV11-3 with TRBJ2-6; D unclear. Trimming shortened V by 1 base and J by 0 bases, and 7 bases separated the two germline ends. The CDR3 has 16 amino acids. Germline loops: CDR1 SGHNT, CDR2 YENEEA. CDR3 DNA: TGTGCCAGCAGCTTAGGACGAGGCTCTGGGGCCAACGTCCTGACTTTC. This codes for CASSLGRGSGANVLTF. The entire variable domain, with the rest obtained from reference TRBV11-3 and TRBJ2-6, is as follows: EAGVVQSPRYKIIEKKQPVAFWCNPISGHNTLYWYLQNLGQGPELLIRYENEEAVDDSQLPKDRFSAERLKGVDSTLKIQPAELGDSAVYLCASSLGRGSGANVLTFGAGSRLTVL.

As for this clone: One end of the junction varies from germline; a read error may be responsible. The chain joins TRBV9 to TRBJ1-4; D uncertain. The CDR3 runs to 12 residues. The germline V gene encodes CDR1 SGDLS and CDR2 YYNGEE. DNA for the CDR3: TGTGCCAGCAGCGTACAAGGTGAAAAACTGGTTTTT. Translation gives CASSVQGEKLVF.

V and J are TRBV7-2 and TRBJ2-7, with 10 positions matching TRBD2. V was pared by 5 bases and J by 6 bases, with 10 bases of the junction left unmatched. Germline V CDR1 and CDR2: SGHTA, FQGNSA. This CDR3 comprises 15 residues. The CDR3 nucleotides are TGTGCCAGCAGCCACCTTAGCGGGAGGCTCGGCGAGCAGTACTTC. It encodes CASSHLSGRLGEQYF.

As DNA, the CDR3 is TGTGCCTGGAGTGTTAAGGGGTATAACTATGGCTACACCTTC. It translates to CAWSVKGYNYGYTF. This rearrangement joins TRBV30 to TRBJ1-2; tentative D call: TRBD1 (5 bases). Between the trimmed V and J ends, which lost 0 bases and 1 base, there was a span of 9 bases. Germline CDR1 and CDR2: GTSNPN and SVGIG (reference sequence). The CDR3 is made up of 14 amino acids.

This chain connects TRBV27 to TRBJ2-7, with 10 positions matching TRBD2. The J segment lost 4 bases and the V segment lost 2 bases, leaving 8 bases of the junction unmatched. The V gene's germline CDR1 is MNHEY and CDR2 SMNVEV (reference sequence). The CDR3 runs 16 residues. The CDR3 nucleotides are TGTGCCAGCAGTTTAGGGCCGGGACTAGCGTTTTACGAGCAGTACTTC. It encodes CASSLGPGLAFYEQYF.

The CDR3 bases are TGTGCCAGCAGCTTAGGTACAGGGGGGGACTACGAGCAGTACTTC. Its protein product is CASSLGTGGDYEQYF. The chain is built from TRBV11-2 and TRBJ2-7; D possibly corresponds to TRBD1 (8 bases). The V gene's germline CDR1 is SGHAT and CDR2 FQNNGV. There are 15 residues in the CDR3. The germline V and J ends were trimmed by 1 base and 3 bases, with 13 bases remaining between them.

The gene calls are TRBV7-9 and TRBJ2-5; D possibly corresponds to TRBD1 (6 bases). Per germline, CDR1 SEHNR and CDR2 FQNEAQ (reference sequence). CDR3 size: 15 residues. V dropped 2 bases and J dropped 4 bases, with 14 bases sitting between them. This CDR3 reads CASSLMGQGGETQYF. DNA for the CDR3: TGTGCCAGCAGCTTAATGGGACAAGGGGGAGAGACCCAGTACTTC.

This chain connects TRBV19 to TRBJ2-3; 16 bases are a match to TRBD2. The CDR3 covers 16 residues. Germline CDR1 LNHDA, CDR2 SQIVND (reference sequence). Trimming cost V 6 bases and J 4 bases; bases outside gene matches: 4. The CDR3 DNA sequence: TGTGCCAGTAGATCCGGGACTAGCGGGAGGGCAGATACGCAGTATTTT. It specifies CASRSGTSGRADTQYF.

The CDR3, as DNA: TGTGCCAGCTCACCACCGTCCCGAGATAATGAGCAGTTCTTC. Protein product: CASSPPSRDNEQFF. V gene TRBV18 combines with J gene TRBJ2-1; D is ambiguous. Trimming shortened V by 0 bases and J by 7 bases, and 10 bases separated the two germline ends. Germline CDR1 KGHSH, CDR2 LQKENI. The CDR3 loop spans 14 amino acids.

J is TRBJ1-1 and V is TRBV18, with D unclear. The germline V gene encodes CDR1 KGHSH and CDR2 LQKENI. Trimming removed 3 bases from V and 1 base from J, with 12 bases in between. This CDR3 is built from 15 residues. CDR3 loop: CASSPAAGRNTEAFF. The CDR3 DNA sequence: TGTGCCAGCTCACCGGCGGCGGGGAGGAACACTGAAGCTTTCTTT.

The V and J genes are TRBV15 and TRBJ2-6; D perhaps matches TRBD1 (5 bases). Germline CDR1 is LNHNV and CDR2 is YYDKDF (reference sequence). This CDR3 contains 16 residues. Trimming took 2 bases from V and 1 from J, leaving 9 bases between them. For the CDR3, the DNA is TGTGCCACCAGCAGACCCTCAGGGTCTGGGGCCAACGTCCTGACTTTC. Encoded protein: CATSRPSGSGANVLTF.

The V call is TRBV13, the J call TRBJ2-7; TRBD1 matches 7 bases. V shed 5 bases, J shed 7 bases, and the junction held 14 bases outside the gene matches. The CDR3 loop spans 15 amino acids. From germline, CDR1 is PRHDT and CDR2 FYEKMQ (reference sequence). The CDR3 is CASSRTGTDSREQYF. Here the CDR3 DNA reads TGTGCCAGCAGCCGCACCGGGACAGACTCTAGAGAGCAGTACTTC.

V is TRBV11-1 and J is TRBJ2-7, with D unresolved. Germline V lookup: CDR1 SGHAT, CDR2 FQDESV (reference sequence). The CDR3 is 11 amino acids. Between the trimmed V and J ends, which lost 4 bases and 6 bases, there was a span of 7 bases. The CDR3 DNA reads TGTGCCAGCAGCTCGAATGGCGAGCAGTACTTC. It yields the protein CASSSNGEQYF.

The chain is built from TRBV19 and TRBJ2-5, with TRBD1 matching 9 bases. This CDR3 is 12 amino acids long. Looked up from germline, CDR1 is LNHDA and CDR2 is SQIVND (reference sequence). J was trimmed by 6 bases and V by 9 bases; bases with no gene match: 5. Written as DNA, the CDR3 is TGTGCCAGCACGGACAGGGGAAAGACCCAGTACTTC. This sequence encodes CASTDRGKTQYF.

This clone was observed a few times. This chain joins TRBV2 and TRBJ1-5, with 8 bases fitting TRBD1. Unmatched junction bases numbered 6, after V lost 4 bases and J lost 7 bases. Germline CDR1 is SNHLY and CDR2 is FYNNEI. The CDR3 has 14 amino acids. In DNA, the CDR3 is TGTGCCAGCAGTGGGACAGGGCAGGGGCAGCCCCAGCATTTT. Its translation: CASSGTGQGQPQHF.

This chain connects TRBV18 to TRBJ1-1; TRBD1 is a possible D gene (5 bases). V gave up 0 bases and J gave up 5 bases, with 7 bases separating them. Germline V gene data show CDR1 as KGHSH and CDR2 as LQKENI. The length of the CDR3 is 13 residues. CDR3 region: CASSPPHRTEAFF. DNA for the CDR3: TGTGCCAGCTCACCACCCCACAGGACTGAAGCTTTCTTT.

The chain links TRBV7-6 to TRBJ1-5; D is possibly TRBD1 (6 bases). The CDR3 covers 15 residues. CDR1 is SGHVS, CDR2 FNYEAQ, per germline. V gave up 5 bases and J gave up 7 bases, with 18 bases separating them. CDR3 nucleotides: TGTGCCAGCAGCCCCGGGGCAGGGGAGGCGCAGCCCCAGCATTTT. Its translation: CASSPGAGEAQPQHF.

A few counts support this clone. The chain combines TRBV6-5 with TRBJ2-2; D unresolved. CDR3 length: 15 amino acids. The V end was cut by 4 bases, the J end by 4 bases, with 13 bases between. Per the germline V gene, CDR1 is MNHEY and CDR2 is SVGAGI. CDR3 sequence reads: CASSSAGSGTGELFF. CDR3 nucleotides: TGTGCCAGCAGTTCTGCCGGATCGGGCACCGGGGAGCTGTTTTTT.

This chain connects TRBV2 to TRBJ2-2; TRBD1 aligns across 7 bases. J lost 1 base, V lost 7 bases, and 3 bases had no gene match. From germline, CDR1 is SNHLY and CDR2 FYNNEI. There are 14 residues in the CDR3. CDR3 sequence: CASKWTGNTGELFF. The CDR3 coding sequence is TGTGCCAGCAAATGGACAGGGAACACCGGGGAGCTGTTTTTT. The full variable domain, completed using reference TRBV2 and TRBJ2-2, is EPEVTQTPSHQVTQMGQEVILRCVPISNHLYFYWYRQILGQKVEFLVSFYNNEISEKSEIFDDQFSVERPDGSNFTLKIRSTKLEDSAMYFCASKWTGNTGELFFGEGSRLTVL.